A single sample is the source of the 23 T cell receptor beta chains below, sequenced in a study of T cell changes during pregnancy in multiple sclerosis. The method was immunoSEQ multiplex PCR; TCRdb's version includes in-frame clones alone and lacks a portion of them. The data contain approximately 49,000 clones, 90% of them singletons. The input for sequencing was peripheral blood, taken after pregnancy. The receptor source for this set is a female donor in good health, enrolled as a control in a pregnancy study.

J is TRBJ2-7 and V is TRBV7-8, with a tentative D call TRBD2 (7 bases). V was pared by 1 base and J by 2 bases, with 12 bases between. Germline V lookup: CDR1 SGHVS, CDR2 FQNEAQ. This CDR3 is built from 15 residues. The CDR3 here is CASSLGGGRAYEQYF. The CDR3 nucleotides are TGTGCCAGCAGCTTAGGGGGGGGCAGGGCCTACGAGCAGTACTTC. Using reference TRBV7-8 and TRBJ2-7 for the parts outside the CDR3, the full variable domain is GAGVSQSPRYKVAKRGQDVALRCDPISGHVSLFWYQQALGQGPEFLTYFQNEAQLDKSGLPSDRFFAERPEGSVSTLKIQRTQQEDSAVYLCASSLGGGRAYEQYFGPGTRLTVT.

This rearrangement joins TRBV5-6 to TRBJ2-3; 11 nucleotides line up with TRBD1. Trimming removed 0 bases from V and 2 bases from J; junction bases left unmatched: 2. The CDR3 sequence is 16 residues long. Germline CDR1 reads SGHDT; CDR2 reads YYEEEE. CDR3: CASSLGDRGVTDTQYF. CDR3 in DNA: TGTGCCAGCAGCTTGGGGGACAGGGGGGTCACAGATACGCAGTATTTT.

This chain connects TRBV11-2 to TRBJ2-7, with 8 bases lining up with TRBD2. The junction had 16 bases not matched to a gene; V was cut back by 2 bases and J by 7 bases. Germline V gene lookup returns CDR1 SGHAT and CDR2 FQNNGV. The CDR3 runs 17 residues. The DNA for the CDR3 is TGTGCCAGCAGCTTATCGGTCAGCGGGGGCCCCGCCGGAGAGCAGTACTTC. It translates to CASSLSVSGGPAGEQYF.

CDR3 region: CASSQARSEAFF. CDR3 nucleotide sequence: TGCGCCAGCAGCCAAGCCAGGTCCGAAGCTTTCTTT. The gene calls are TRBV4-1 and TRBJ1-1; D ambiguous. The length of the CDR3 is 12 residues. Trimming cost V 1 base and J 8 bases, with 8 bases left between them. The germline CDR1 and CDR2 sequences are MGHRA and YSYEKL.

The chain uses TRBV6-1 and TRBJ2-7, with 15 bases lining up with TRBD2. This CDR3 is 15 amino acids long. CDR1 is MNHNS, CDR2 SASEGT, per germline. V trimming: 5 bases; J trimming: 2 bases; junction bases outside the gene matches: 1. CDR3 sequence (DNA): TGTGCCAGCAGTCGGACTAGCGGGGGGGCCTACGAGCAGTACTTC. Protein: CASSRTSGGAYEQYF.

The chain uses TRBV9 and TRBJ2-1, with 8 bases aligning to TRBD1. The CDR3 sequence is 16 residues long. V lost 0 bases and J lost 2; bases outside the gene matches: 4. Germline V gives CDR1 SGDLS, CDR2 YYNGEE. The chain's CDR3 is CASSVGGQGPYNEQFF. CDR3 coding DNA: TGTGCCAGCAGCGTAGGCGGACAGGGCCCCTACAATGAGCAGTTCTTC. The full variable domain, completed using reference TRBV9 and TRBJ2-1, is DSGVTQTPKHLITATGQRVTLRCSPRSGDLSVYWYQQSLDQGLQFLIQYYNGEERAKGNILERFSAQQFPDLHSELNLSSLELGDSALYFCASSVGGQGPYNEQFFGPGTRLTVL.

The chain has TRBV6-1 and TRBJ1-4, with D maybe TRBD1 (5 bases). Trimming took off 3 bases at V and 9 bases at J, with 11 bases between the two ends. The CDR3 is 13 amino acids. Per germline, CDR1 MNHNS and CDR2 SASEGT. The CDR3 DNA follows: TGTGCCAGCAGTGAGGGGCTCGCGAAAAAACTGTTTTTT. Translating it yields CASSEGLAKKLFF.

The chain combines TRBV28 with TRBJ1-5; 7 bases map to TRBD1. This CDR3 is built from 16 residues. CDR1 and CDR2 from the germline V gene are MDHEN and SYDVKM. V gave up 2 bases and J gave up 1 base; unmatched junction bases: 5. The CDR3 spells CASSLLSGGSNQPQHF. CDR3 in DNA: TGTGCCAGCAGTTTACTGTCAGGGGGAAGCAATCAGCCCCAGCATTTT. The full variable domain, completed using reference TRBV28 and TRBJ1-5, is DVKVTQSSRYLVKRTGEKVFLECVQDMDHENMFWYRQDPGLGLRLIYFSYDVKMKEKGDIPEGYSVSREKKERFSLILESASTNQTSMYLCASSLLSGGSNQPQHFGDGTRLSIL.

The rearrangement joins TRBV2 to TRBJ1-1, with D perhaps matching TRBD1 (6 bases). With 8 bases removed from V and 4 bases from J, the gap between germline ends came to 14 bases. The CDR3 has 13 amino acids. Looked up from germline, CDR1 is SNHLY and CDR2 is FYNNEI. CDR3: CASLGGGTTEAFF. CDR3 coding DNA: TGTGCCAGCCTAGGGGGGGGGACCACTGAAGCTTTCTTT.

This clone has a single count. The V call is TRBV15, the J call TRBJ1-6; 10 positions agree with TRBD1. Germline loops: CDR1 LNHNV, CDR2 YYDKDF (reference sequence). The junction had 6 bases not matched to a gene; V was cut back by 4 bases and J by 6 bases. This CDR3 region has 16 residues. In DNA form, the CDR3 reads TGTGCCACCAGCAACGACAGGGGGCGACCTAATTCACCCCTCCACTTT. The encoded protein is CATSNDRGRPNSPLHF.

The rearrangement joins TRBV9 to TRBJ2-7; no reliable D call. V shed 1 base and J shed 7 bases, with 24 bases lying between them. Germline CDR1 and CDR2: SGDLS and YYNGEE. The CDR3 runs to 17 residues. In DNA, the CDR3 is TGTGCCAGCAGCGTAATAGTACCTGGCCCTCCGAGGCAGGAGCAGTACTTC. Its protein is CASSVIVPGPPRQEQYF.

This chain joins TRBV6-6 and TRBJ1-5; 8 bases map to TRBD1. This CDR3 comprises 16 residues. Per the germline V gene, CDR1 is MNHNY and CDR2 is SVGAGI (reference sequence). V was clipped by 2 bases and J by 2 bases; unmatched bases: 5. Written as DNA, the CDR3 is TGTGCCAGCAGTTACCCGCAGGGGGCTGGCAATCAGCCCCAGCATTTT. Translation gives CASSYPQGAGNQPQHF.

The rearrangement joins TRBV30 to TRBJ1-4, with D maybe TRBD1 (6 bases). The V gene's germline CDR1 is GTSNPN and CDR2 SVGIG (reference sequence). The V end was cut by 5 bases, the J end by 0 bases, with 13 bases between. CDR3 length equals 15 residues. Here the CDR3 DNA reads TGTGCCTGGCGAGGGGGGGGTGCAACTAATGAAAAACTGTTTTTT. Translating gives CAWRGGGATNEKLFF.

The rearrangement uses TRBV7-9 and TRBJ1-2, with 11 positions matching TRBD1. CDR3 length: 16 residues. V shed 8 bases, J shed 3 bases, and the junction held 11 bases outside the gene matches. Germline V gene sequence: CDR1 SEHNR, CDR2 FQNEAQ (reference sequence). The CDR3 DNA is TGTGCCAGCGTCGGACAGGGGGCTTGGTCGGACTATGGCTACACCTTC. Translated, it gives CASVGQGAWSDYGYTF.

This rearrangement joins TRBV6-6 to TRBJ1-5; TRBD1 might be the D (5 bases). Trimming shortened V by 5 bases and J by 7 bases, and 15 bases separated the two germline ends. Germline V gene data show CDR1 as MNHNY and CDR2 as SVGAGI (reference sequence). The CDR3 is 14 residues long. CDR3 sequence (DNA): TGTGCCAGCAGTCACTTTTCGGGGGACCAGCCCCAGCATTTT. Its translation: CASSHFSGDQPQHF.

The V gene is TRBV7-2, the J gene TRBJ1-2, with 8 bases fitting TRBD1. Trimming cost V 7 bases and J 4 bases; bases outside gene matches: 14. The CDR3 loop spans 16 amino acids. Germline-derived CDR1 and CDR2 are SGHTA and FQGNSA. Written as DNA, the CDR3 is TGTGCCAGCACCTCTAGGGGGGCAGGGGGCTTCTATGGCTACACCTTC. Its translation is CASTSRGAGGFYGYTF.

This chain uses TRBV6-1 with TRBJ2-7, with D perhaps TRBD2 (5 bases). Looked up from germline, CDR1 is MNHNS and CDR2 is SASEGT. The CDR3 runs 13 residues. The V gene lost 7 bases and the J gene lost 3 bases, with 13 bases spanning the gap. CDR3: CASTPSGSYEQYF. CDR3 in DNA: TGTGCCAGCACTCCCAGCGGTAGCTACGAGCAGTACTTC.

This chain joins TRBV6-5 and TRBJ1-5, with D hard to call. Trimming took 5 bases from V and 1 from J, leaving 9 bases between them. Germline V lookup: CDR1 MNHEY, CDR2 SVGAGI. The CDR3 totals 14 residues. In DNA, the CDR3 is TGTGCCAGCAGTACTGGGAGAAGCAATCAGCCCCAGCATTTT. Its translation: CASSTGRSNQPQHF.

This rearrangement joins TRBV9 to TRBJ2-7; 10 bases fit TRBD2. In germline, CDR1 is SGDLS, CDR2 YYNGEE. The CDR3 is 15 residues long. The junction had 5 bases not matched to a gene; V was cut back by 5 bases and J by 0 bases. The CDR3: CASSPGTSVSYEQYF. The CDR3 DNA sequence: TGTGCCAGCAGTCCCGGGACTAGCGTCTCCTACGAGCAGTACTTC.

On this clone itself: The junction departs from germline at one end; a sequencing error may be responsible. The V and J genes are TRBV7-9 and TRBJ1-2, with D possibly TRBD1 on 6 matching bases. The V gene's germline CDR1 is SEHNR and CDR2 FQNEAQ (reference sequence). CDR3 length: 13 residues. Here the CDR3 reads CASSRGPGQRARF. CDR3 in DNA: TGTGCCAGCAGCCGCGGACCGGGACAAAGAGCCCGCTTC.

The genes are TRBV27 and TRBJ2-1; 8 bases fit TRBD2. The CDR3 extends over 13 amino acids. The germline CDR1 and CDR2 sequences are MNHEY and SMNVEV (reference sequence). V shed 6 bases and J 10 bases; nucleotides not matched to a gene: 8. CDR3 sequence (DNA): TGTGCCAGCAGAAACGGGCTAGCGGGCGAGCAGTTCTTC. Translating it yields CASRNGLAGEQFF.

Only a few counts were recorded for this clone. The CDR3 region has the DNA TGTGCCAGCAGTGTTGAGGATAGCAATCAGCCCCAGCATTTT. Its translation: CASSVEDSNQPQHF. The gene calls are TRBV6-1 and TRBJ1-5, with D uncertain. V was trimmed by 4 bases and J by 0 bases, leaving 7 bases between them. The CDR3 spans 14 residues. Germline lookup yields CDR1 MNHNS and CDR2 SASEGT.

The chain links TRBV6-6 to TRBJ2-7; TRBD1 agrees at 8 bases. Germline V CDR1 and CDR2: MNHNY, SVGAGI (reference sequence). The length of the CDR3 is 15 residues. Trimming at V came to 5 bases and at J to 5 bases, leaving 11 bases not matched to a gene. CDR3 DNA: TGTGCCAGCAGTCACACGGGACAGGCTTCCCACGAGCAGTACTTC. Residues: CASSHTGQASHEQYF.